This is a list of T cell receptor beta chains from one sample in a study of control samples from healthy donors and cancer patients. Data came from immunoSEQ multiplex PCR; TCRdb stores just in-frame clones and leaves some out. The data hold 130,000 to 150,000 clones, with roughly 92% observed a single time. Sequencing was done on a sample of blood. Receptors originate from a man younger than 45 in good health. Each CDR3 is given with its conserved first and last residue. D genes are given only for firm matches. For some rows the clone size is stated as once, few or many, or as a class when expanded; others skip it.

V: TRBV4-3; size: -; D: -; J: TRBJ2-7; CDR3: CASSQVLTYEQYF; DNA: TGCGCCAGCAGCCAAGTCCTTACTTACGAGCAGTACTTC
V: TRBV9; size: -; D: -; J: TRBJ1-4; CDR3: CASSVGATNEKLFF; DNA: TGTGCCAGCAGCGTGGGAGCAACTAATGAAAAACTGTTTTTT
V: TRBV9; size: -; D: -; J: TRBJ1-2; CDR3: CASSELTGRNYGYTF; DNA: TGTGCCAGCAGCGAATTGACAGGACGTAACTATGGCTACACCTTC
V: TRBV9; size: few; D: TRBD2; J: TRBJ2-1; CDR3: CASSASGRGNEQFF; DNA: TGTGCCAGCAGCGCTAGCGGGCGGGGCAATGAGCAGTTCTTC
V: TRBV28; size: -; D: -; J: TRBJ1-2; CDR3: CASSFLSRPVNGYTF; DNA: TGTGCCAGCAGTTTTTTATCCCGGCCAGTGAATGGCTACACCTTC
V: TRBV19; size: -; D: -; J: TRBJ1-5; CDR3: CASSMGVGTSFGSNQPQHF; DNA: TGTGCCAGTAGTATGGGGGTCGGGACCAGTTTTGGGAGCAATCAGCCCCAGCATTTT
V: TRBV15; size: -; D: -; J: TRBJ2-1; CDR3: CATSRGEYDEQFF; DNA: TGTGCCACCAGCAGAGGGGAATACGATGAGCAGTTCTTC
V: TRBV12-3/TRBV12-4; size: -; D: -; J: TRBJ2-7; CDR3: CASSFSLGVF; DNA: TGTGCCAGCAGTTTTTCACTAGGGGTCTTC
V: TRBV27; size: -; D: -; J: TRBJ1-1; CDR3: CASRIIGVNTEAFF; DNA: TGTGCCAGCCGCATAATAGGGGTGAACACTGAAGCTTTCTTT
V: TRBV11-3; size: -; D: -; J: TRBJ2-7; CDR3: CASSLAAALNYEQYF; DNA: TGTGCCAGCAGCTTAGCGGCAGCTTTAAACTACGAGCAGTACTTC
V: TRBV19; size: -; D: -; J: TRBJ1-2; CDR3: CASTENRISGYTF; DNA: TGTGCCAGTACTGAAAATAGGATCTCTGGCTACACCTTC
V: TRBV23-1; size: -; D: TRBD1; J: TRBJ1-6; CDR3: CASTQGQGKTSPLHF; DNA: TGCGCCAGCACCCAGGGACAGGGGAAAACATCACCCCTCCACTTT
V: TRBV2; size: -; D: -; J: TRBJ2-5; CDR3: CASSEGALLYQETQYF; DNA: TGTGCCAGCAGTGAAGGGGCGTTGCTATACCAAGAGACCCAGTACTTC
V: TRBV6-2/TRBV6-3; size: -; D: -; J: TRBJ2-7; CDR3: CASSYLVGQTYEQYF; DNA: TGTGCCAGCAGTTACTTAGTCGGACAGACCTACGAGCAGTACTTC
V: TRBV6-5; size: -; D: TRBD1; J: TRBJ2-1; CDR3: CASSYQTGVPYNEQFF; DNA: TGTGCCAGCAGTTACCAGACAGGGGTCCCCTACAATGAGCAGTTCTTC
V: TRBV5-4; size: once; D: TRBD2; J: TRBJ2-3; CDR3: CASSLAGGLDTQYF; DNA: TGTGCCAGCAGCTTGGCGGGAGGGTTAGATACGCAGTATTTT
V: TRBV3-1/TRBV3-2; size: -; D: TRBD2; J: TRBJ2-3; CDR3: CASSQDRRLAESTDTQYF; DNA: TGTGCCAGCAGCCAAGATCGACGGCTAGCGGAGAGCACAGATACGCAGTATTTT
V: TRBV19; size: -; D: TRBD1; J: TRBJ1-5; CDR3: CASMGLGTGINNQPQHF; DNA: TGTGCCAGTATGGGATTAGGGACAGGGATCAACAATCAGCCCCAGCATTTT
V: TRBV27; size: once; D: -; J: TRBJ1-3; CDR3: CASSGRRTGNTIYF; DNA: TGTGCCAGCAGTGGACGTCGAACTGGAAACACCATATATTTT
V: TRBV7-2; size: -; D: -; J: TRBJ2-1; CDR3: CASSLAGADYNEQFF; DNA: TGTGCCAGCAGCTTAGCGGGAGCCGACTACAATGAGCAGTTCTTC
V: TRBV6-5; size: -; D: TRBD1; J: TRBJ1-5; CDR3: CASGQSNQPQHF; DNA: TGTGCCTCGGGACAGAGCAATCAGCCCCAGCATTTT
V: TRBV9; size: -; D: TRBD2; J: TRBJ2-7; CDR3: CASSGTSSYEQYF; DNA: TGTGCCAGCAGCGGGACTAGCTCCTACGAGCAGTACTTC
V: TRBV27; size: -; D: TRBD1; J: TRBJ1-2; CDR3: CASRPNRDRVNYGYTF; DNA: TGTGCCAGCAGGCCGAACCGGGACAGGGTTAACTATGGCTACACCTTC
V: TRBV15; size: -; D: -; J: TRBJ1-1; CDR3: CATSRDGEDTEAFF; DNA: TGTGCCACCAGCAGAGACGGGGAGGACACTGAAGCTTTCTTT
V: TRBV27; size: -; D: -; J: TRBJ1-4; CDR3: CASSYRVNEKLFF; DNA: TGTGCCAGCAGTTACCGGGTTAATGAAAAACTGTTTTTT
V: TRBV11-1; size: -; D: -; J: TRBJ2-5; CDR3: CASSLSPGEETQYF; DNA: TGTGCCAGCAGCTTATCCCCAGGGGAGGAGACCCAGTACTTC
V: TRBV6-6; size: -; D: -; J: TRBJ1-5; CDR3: CASSYSKGRHQPQHF; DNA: TGTGCCAGCAGTTACTCGAAAGGCAGACATCAGCCCCAGCATTTT
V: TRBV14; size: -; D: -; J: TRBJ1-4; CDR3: CASGGGQGEIANEKLFF; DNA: TGTGCCAGCGGAGGGGGGCAGGGAGAAATTGCTAATGAAAAACTGTTTTTT
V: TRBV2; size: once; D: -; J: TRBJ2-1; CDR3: CASSEFEGGRDNEQFF; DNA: TGTGCCAGCAGTGAATTTGAGGGGGGCAGAGACAATGAGCAGTTCTTC